This T cell receptor (beta chain) emerged from a study of T-cell reconstitution after alpha-beta-depleted transplantation in children. General study results and limits: Two months or so post-transplant, alpha-beta T cells reportedly derived from several hundred expanded graft clones. Some patients' high day-60 TCRbeta diversity was traced to surviving recipient T cells and thymic progenitors.

V lost 3 bases to trimming and J lost 3 bases, with 16 bases between them. This CDR3 spans 15 amino acids. The germline gives CDR1 SGHRS, CDR2 YFSETQ. Of note for this clonotype: Its antigen remains unidentified.

A library of TCRbeta sequences, prepared with unique molecular identifiers, was generated. TCRdb ran MiXCR on the PCR reads and lists one entry per CDR3 protein. This sample yields approximately 500,000 distinct CDR3 sequences, of which roughly a tenth are seen a single time; around 2% belongs to the top ten. The material sequenced was PBMCs, taken before TCRalphabeta/CD19-depleted stem cell transplant. The receptor was derived from a child aged 2 to 10 with inherited bone marrow failure, due to receive a stem cell transplant. The rearrangement joins TRBV5-1 to TRBJ2-7; D might be TRBD1 (6 bases). The CDR3 coding sequence is TGCGCCAGCAGCTCGACCGGGACAACACACTACGAGCAGTACTTC. It encodes CASSSTGTTHYEQYF.